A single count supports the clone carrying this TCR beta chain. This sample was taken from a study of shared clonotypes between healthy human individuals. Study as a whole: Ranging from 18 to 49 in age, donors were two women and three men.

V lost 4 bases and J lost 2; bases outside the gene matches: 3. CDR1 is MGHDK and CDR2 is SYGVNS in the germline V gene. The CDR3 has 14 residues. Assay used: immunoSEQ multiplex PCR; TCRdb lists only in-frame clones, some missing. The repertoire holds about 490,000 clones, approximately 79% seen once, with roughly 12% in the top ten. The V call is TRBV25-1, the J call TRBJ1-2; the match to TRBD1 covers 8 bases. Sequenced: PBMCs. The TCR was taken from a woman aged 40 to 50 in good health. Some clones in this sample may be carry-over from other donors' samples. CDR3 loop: CASSAGGANYGYTF. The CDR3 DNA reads TGTGCCAGCAGTGCAGGGGGCGCAAACTATGGCTACACCTTC.